One sample yielded the 9 T cell receptor beta chains listed below, sequenced in a study of Ad26.COV2.S vaccination and SARS-CoV-2 variants. The repertoire was sequenced with immunoSEQ multiplex PCR; TCRdb's copy has only in-frame clones and lacks some. The sample lists 350,000 to 500,000 clones; about 90% were seen once. The treatment here: approximately 18 received Ad26.COV2.S at low or high dose, single or two shots; a few received placebo; per-sample allocation not given. After the first vaccine or placebo injection, samples were drawn on day 63. The material sequenced was peripheral blood, taken in a trial of Ad26.COV2.S vaccine versus placebo. All receptors derive from a person aged 18-60 years who received the Ad26.COV2.S COVID-19 vaccine or a placebo.

The rearrangement uses TRBV24-1 and TRBJ2-1, with TRBD2 matching over 14 bases. Unmatched junction bases numbered 6, after V lost 4 bases and J lost 8 bases. CDR1 KGHDR and CDR2 SFDVKD come from the germline V gene. The CDR3 runs to 16 residues. The CDR3 sequence is CATSEHGLAGGYEQFF. In nucleotides, the CDR3 is TGTGCCACCAGTGAGCACGGACTAGCGGGAGGCTATGAGCAGTTCTTC.

This clone showed up just once. V is TRBV18 and J is TRBJ2-4; 11 bases match TRBD2. The germline CDR1 and CDR2 sequences are KGHSH and LQKENI. The J segment lost 5 bases and the V segment lost 3 bases, leaving 9 bases of the junction unmatched. The CDR3 contains 17 residues. DNA of the CDR3: TGTGCCAGCTCACCTTGGCTAGCGGGAGGTACCCAAAACATTCAGTACTTC. This translates into CASSPWLAGGTQNIQYF. The whole variable domain, remainder taken from reference TRBV18 and TRBJ2-4, is NAGVMQNPRHLVRRRGQEARLRCSPMKGHSHVYWYRQLPEEGLKFMVYLQKENIIDESGMPKERFSAEFPKEGPSILRIQQVVRGDSAAYFCASSPWLAGGTQNIQYFGAGTRLSVL.

The V gene is TRBV7-9, the J gene TRBJ2-3; no reliable D call. With 1 base removed from V and 1 base from J, the gap between germline ends came to 15 bases. This CDR3 contains 17 residues. Germline values: CDR1 SEHNR, CDR2 FQNEAQ (reference sequence). CDR3 nucleotides: TGTGCCAGCAGCTTAGGGGCCGCTAGGTGGGGCACAGATACGCAGTATTTT. Protein product: CASSLGAARWGTDTQYF.

This sequence joins TRBV28 and TRBJ1-5, with D maybe TRBD1 (6 bases). This CDR3 spans 16 amino acids. Trimming left V 1 base short and J 9 bases short, with 19 bases between. Germline lookup yields CDR1 MDHEN and CDR2 SYDVKM. The CDR3 DNA is TGTGCCAGCAGTTTATACGACAGGAGGCAATCTGGGCCCCAGCATTTT. Its protein product is CASSLYDRRQSGPQHF.

The chain has TRBV6-2 or TRBV6-3 and TRBJ1-5, with a weak D call TRBD1 (6 bases). Germline V gene lookup returns CDR1 MNHEY and CDR2 SVGEGT. This CDR3 has 14 amino acids. The V end lost 7 bases, the J end lost 6 bases, and 16 bases lay between the germline ends. The CDR3 DNA sequence: TGTGCCAGCACCCCCGACAGGATAATTCAGCCCCAGCATTTT. Its protein is CASTPDRIIQPQHF.

Notes on this clone: Other DNA sequences in this specimen translate into the identical CDR3. The rearrangement uses TRBV5-6 and TRBJ2-1; no reliable D call. V lost 0 bases and J 4 bases, leaving 5 bases between the germline ends. CDR3 length: 13 amino acids. Germline assignment: CDR1 SGHDT and CDR2 YYEEEE. CDR3 bases: TGTGCCAGCAGCTTGGCCGTGTACAATGAGCAGTTCTTC. Translated, it gives CASSLAVYNEQFF.

V usage is TRBV10-2 and J usage is TRBJ1-6; 11 nucleotides line up with TRBD1. The J segment lost 1 base and the V segment lost 6 bases, leaving 5 bases of the junction unmatched. CDR1 is WSHSY and CDR2 is SAAADI in the germline V gene. CDR3 length equals 17 residues. The CDR3 sequence: CASRAGTGGSYNSPLHF. The CDR3 DNA sequence: TGCGCCAGCAGGGCCGGGACAGGGGGTTCCTATAATTCACCCCTCCACTTT.

V and J are TRBV2 and TRBJ2-1; D uncertain. The germline gives CDR1 SNHLY, CDR2 FYNNEI. The V end lost 3 bases, the J end lost 7 bases, and 4 bases lay between the germline ends. The CDR3 has 11 residues. The CDR3 nucleotides are TGTGCCAGCAGTGACAGGAATGAGCAGTTCTTC. It encodes CASSDRNEQFF.

The table lists this clone with a few counts. The rearrangement joins TRBV9 to TRBJ2-5; D possibly matches TRBD1 or TRBD2 (7 bases each). Germline CDR1 and CDR2: SGDLS and YYNGEE. The V end was cut by 4 bases, the J end by 4 bases, with 14 bases between. This CDR3 region has 14 residues. This chain's CDR3 is CASSRGRDRETQYF. The DNA of the CDR3 is TGTGCCAGCAGCCGAGGGAGGGACAGAGAGACCCAGTACTTC. Full variable domain (remainder filled in from reference TRBV9 and TRBJ2-5): DSGVTQTPKHLITATGQRVTLRCSPRSGDLSVYWYQQSLDQGLQFLIQYYNGEERAKGNILERFSAQQFPDLHSELNLSSLELGDSALYFCASSRGRDRETQYFGPGTRLLVL.